These 9 T cell receptor beta chains share one sample of origin, sequenced in a study of cytomegalovirus exposure and HLA in healthy donors. Amplification used 60 Vbeta primers and 13 Jbeta primers. Generated by immunoSEQ multiplex PCR, the TCRdb table keeps only in-frame clones and is missing some. This sample contains about 62,000 clones. Sequenced: PBMCs. The receptors were gathered from a man aged 30 to 39 in good health and CMV-seropositive.

The chain has TRBV6-6 and TRBJ2-3; possibly TRBD1 for D (6 bases). Germline lookup yields CDR1 MNHNY and CDR2 SVGAGI (reference sequence). The V and J ends lost 5 bases and 5 bases respectively, with 14 bases between them. CDR3 size: 14 residues. The CDR3 spells CASSTPMDRDTQYF. As DNA, the CDR3 is TGTGCCAGCAGTACCCCTATGGACAGAGATACGCAGTATTTT.

This chain links TRBV7-6 with TRBJ2-7, with 7 bases identical to TRBD1. Trimming cost V 5 bases and J 6 bases; bases outside gene matches: 4. The CDR3 extends over 12 amino acids. Germline CDR1 SGHVS, CDR2 FNYEAQ. DNA of the CDR3: TGTGCCAGCAGCCCGACAGGGTCCGAGCAGTACTTC. Translation gives CASSPTGSEQYF.

This chain uses TRBV9 with TRBJ2-2; 7 bases fit TRBD1. Unmatched junction bases numbered 15, after V lost 3 bases and J lost 4 bases. Looked up from germline, CDR1 is SGDLS and CDR2 is YYNGEE. The CDR3 loop spans 18 amino acids. The chain's CDR3 is CASSGTPTRGRITGELFF. The CDR3 bases are TGTGCCAGCAGCGGTACCCCAACGAGGGGGCGGATCACCGGGGAGCTGTTTTTT.

By frequency, this clone is medium-sized. V and J are TRBV6-1 and TRBJ2-7; 9 bases are shared with TRBD2. The length of the CDR3 is 15 residues. Germline V lookup: CDR1 MNHNS, CDR2 SASEGT. J lost 0 bases, V lost 0 bases, and 0 bases had no gene match. The CDR3 reads CASSEASGSSYEQYF. CDR3 sequence (DNA): TGTGCCAGCAGTGAAGCTAGCGGGAGCTCCTACGAGCAGTACTTC.

The genes are TRBV11-2 and TRBJ2-7; D may be TRBD2 (6 bases). Germline V gene data show CDR1 as SGHAT and CDR2 as FQNNGV. With 4 bases removed from V and 5 bases from J, the gap between germline ends came to 18 bases. This CDR3 has 15 amino acids. The CDR3: CASSSATRWSDEQYF. CDR3 nucleotide sequence: TGTGCCAGCAGCTCAGCGACTAGATGGAGCGACGAGCAGTACTTC.

The chain joins TRBV7-9 to TRBJ2-1; 9 positions agree with TRBD1. CDR1 and CDR2 from the germline V gene are SEHNR and FQNEAQ (reference sequence). The V gene end was trimmed by 5 bases and the J gene end by 5 bases; junction bases not matched to a gene: 10. The CDR3 loop spans 16 amino acids. DNA of the CDR3: TGTGCCAGCAGCCCATACAGGGGGCCGTCCGACAATGAGCAGTTCTTC. It codes for CASSPYRGPSDNEQFF.

The chain joins TRBV29-1 to TRBJ1-2; the D is unclear. Germline lookup yields CDR1 SQVTM and CDR2 ANQGSEA. The CDR3 runs to 17 residues. Trimming shortened V by 4 bases and J by 0 bases, and 21 bases separated the two germline ends. CDR3 DNA: TGCAGCGTTGTCCAGAGGAAGTTGGGTAGTGCTAACTATGGCTACACCTTC. It is translated as CSVVQRKLGSANYGYTF.

The chain links TRBV5-1 to TRBJ2-2, with TRBD2 matching over 7 bases. Germline V CDR1 and CDR2: SGHRS, YFSETQ. The CDR3 sequence is 14 residues long. With V trimmed by 4 bases and J by 7 bases, 7 bases remained unmatched. CDR3 sequence: CASSRPREGGELFF. CDR3 nucleotide sequence: TGCGCCAGCAGCAGACCTAGGGAGGGCGGGGAGCTGTTTTTT.

V usage is TRBV30 and J usage is TRBJ2-5; 10 bases agree with TRBD2. V shed 0 bases and J 5 bases; nucleotides not matched to a gene: 12. Germline V gene data show CDR1 as GTSNPN and CDR2 as SVGIG (reference sequence). This CDR3 spans 17 amino acids. The CDR3, as DNA: TGTGCCTGGAGTGTGGGTGTTAGTAGCGGGAGGCAGGAGACCCAGTACTTC. Protein product: CAWSVGVSSGRQETQYF.